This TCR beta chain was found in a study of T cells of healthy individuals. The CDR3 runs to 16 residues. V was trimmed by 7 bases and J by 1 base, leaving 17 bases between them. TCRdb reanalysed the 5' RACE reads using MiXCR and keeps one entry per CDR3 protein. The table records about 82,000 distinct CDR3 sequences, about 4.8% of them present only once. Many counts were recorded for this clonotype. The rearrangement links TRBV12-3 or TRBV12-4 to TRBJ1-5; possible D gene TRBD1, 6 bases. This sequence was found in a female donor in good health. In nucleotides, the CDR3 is TGTGCCAGCACCCTGGACAGCTGGGCAAGCAATCAGCCCCAGCATTTT. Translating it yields CASTLDSWASNQPQHF.